This TCR beta chain comes out of a study of vaccination and CD4 T cells after COVID-19. Background on the study: Overlapping spike peptides served as the stimulus for the cells. These peptides came from SARS-CoV-2 and from the common cold coronaviruses HCoV-NL63, HCoV-OC43 and HCoV-229E. Whole-study findings and limits: A median 86.3% of convalescent patients' SARS-CoV-2-reactive clones emerged only after vaccination.

Only a few counts were recorded for this clonotype. Its antigen remains unknown. Treatment specified: approximately 9-day PBMC culture with coronavirus spike peptide pools or control peptides (ViraFEST assay). Sequenced with the Oncomine TCR Beta short-read assay was DNA taken from cultured CD4+ T cells. CD4+ T cells were cultured, and genomic DNA was extracted from them. TCRdb re-analysed the PCR reads in MiXCR, keeping a single row per CDR3 protein. The repertoire consists of more than 10,000 distinct CDR3 sequences, with roughly 69% occurring once and the leading ten covering roughly 6.6%. This TCR came from a human donor who had recovered from COVID-19. The input for sequencing was CD4+ T cells from blood, cultured in vitro, taken before SARS-CoV-2 vaccination.

CDR3 DNA: TGCAGTGCTAGCGGGGACAGGGTTCGGGGCAATCAGCCCCAGCATTTT. Its protein product is CSASGDRVRGNQPQHF. This chain uses TRBV20-1 with TRBJ1-5, with 9 bases fitting TRBD1. The CDR3 loop spans 16 amino acids. V lost 3 bases to trimming and J lost 2 bases; unmatched junction nucleotides: 8. Germline CDR1 reads DFQATT; CDR2 reads SNEGSKA (reference sequence).